The source of this T cell receptor (beta chain) is a study of control samples from healthy donors and cancer patients. Here immunoSEQ multiplex PCR was the method, and the copy in TCRdb shows in-frame clones only, minus some. The sample shows about 130,000 clones, around 94% of them seen only once. Only one count was recorded for this clone. The length of the CDR3 is 18 residues. Trimming removed 2 bases from V and 0 bases from J, with 21 bases in between. The germline CDR1 and CDR2 sequences are SGHRS and YFSETQ. The sequenced material came from PBMCs. V is TRBV5-1 and J is TRBJ2-7; D possibly corresponds to TRBD1 (5 bases). This TCR was recovered from a man aged 55 to 69 with colorectal cancer. The CDR3 loop is CASSFLPNDRLSSYEQYF. CDR3 coding DNA: TGCGCCAGCAGCTTCCTTCCTAACGACAGATTGAGCTCCTACGAGCAGTACTTC. The variable domain in full, with the rest retrieved from reference TRBV5-1 and TRBJ2-7, is KAGVTQTPRYLIKTRGQQVTLSCSPISGHRSVSWYQQTPGQGLQFLFEYFSETQRNKGNFPGRFSGRQFSNSRSEMNVSTLELGDSALYLCASSFLPNDRLSSYEQYFGPGTRLTVT.